Below, 25 T cell receptor beta chains from the same sample are listed, as sequenced in a study of blood T cells in healthy people across ages. A second 7 to 11 cycle PCR used barcoded and J-beta primers. TCRdb ran MiXCR on the 5' RACE reads and lists one entry per CDR3 protein. The data hold a few hundred thousand distinct CDR3 sequences, with about 28% observed a single time. These data were also reused for a study on T cells of mothers and their children.

Sequencing was done on a sample of blood. The receptors were gathered from a boy aged 2 to 9 in good health.

This clonotype was observed a few times. The chain joins TRBV13 to TRBJ2-4; tentative D call: TRBD1 (5 bases). Trimming took off 3 bases at V and 0 bases at J, with 18 bases between the two ends. The CDR3 spans 18 residues. Germline V gene data show CDR1 as PRHDT and CDR2 as FYEKMQ (reference sequence). The CDR3 region has the DNA TGTGCCAGCAGCTTTCTGGGGCGTGGCAGCTTAGCCAAAAACATTCAGTACTTC. Translating gives CASSFLGRGSLAKNIQYF.

The chain links TRBV19 to TRBJ1-1; D is unclear. The CDR3 is 14 residues long. V was cut by 1 base and J by 3 bases, with 9 bases left in between. Germline V CDR1 and CDR2: LNHDA, SQIVND (reference sequence). The CDR3 sequence is CASSIVGGDTEAFF. The CDR3 DNA sequence: TGTGCCAGTAGTATAGTTGGAGGTGACACTGAAGCTTTCTTT.

The chain is built from TRBV4-2 and TRBJ2-1, with a possible D match to TRBD2 (6 bases). Near its end, the DNA agrees better with TRBJ2-5, so the J call may be wrong. The germline V gene encodes CDR1 LGHNA and CDR2 YNFKEQ. The CDR3 has 16 amino acids. CDR3 loop: CASSQDERVRRETQYF. DNA of the CDR3: TGTGCCAGCAGCCAAGACGAGCGGGTGCGCCGAGAGACCCAGTACTTC.

V is TRBV11-2 and J is TRBJ2-2, with a weak D call TRBD2 (8 bases). The germline V gene has CDR1 SGHAT and CDR2 FQNNGV. There are 20 residues in the CDR3. The V end was cut by 0 bases, the J end by 0 bases, with 20 bases between. Here the CDR3 reads CASSLDWAPGGGANTGELFF. The CDR3 nucleotides are TGTGCCAGCAGCTTAGATTGGGCCCCGGGAGGGGGCGCGAACACCGGGGAGCTGTTTTTT.

The rearrangement uses TRBV12-3 or TRBV12-4 and TRBJ2-4; unclear D gene. Trimming left V 3 bases short and J 11 bases short, with 8 bases between. The CDR3 spans 11 residues. For the CDR3, the DNA is TGTGCCAGCAGTTTGACCCCGGTTCAGTACTTC. This sequence encodes CASSLTPVQYF.

This clonotype occurred a few times. This chain links TRBV2 with TRBJ2-3; D is undetermined. With 7 bases removed from V and 0 bases from J, the gap between germline ends came to 14 bases. Germline CDR1 SNHLY, CDR2 FYNNEI. This CDR3 contains 15 residues. In DNA form, the CDR3 reads TGTGCCAGCACTGCGTGGCTCTCTAGCACAGATACGCAGTATTTT. Translation: CASTAWLSSTDTQYF.

Details on this clonotype: Since no conserved phenylalanine or tryptophan closes the CDR3, a read error is the likely cause. The chain links TRBV5-5 to TRBJ2-5; TRBD1 agrees at 9 bases. Germline V gene lookup returns CDR1 SGHKS and CDR2 YYEKEE (reference sequence). The CDR3 runs to 14 residues. Losses at the gene ends were 4 bases for V and 3 bases for J; bases not matched to a gene: 4. The CDR3 DNA reads as TGTGCCAGCAGCCGCGGGACAGGGAAAGAGACCCAGTACCTC. This sequence encodes CASSRGTGKETQYL.

The chain links TRBV6-1 to TRBJ2-6, with D hard to call. V gave up 3 bases and J gave up 0 bases, with 12 bases separating them. CDR1 and CDR2 (germline): MNHNS, SASEGT. This CDR3 has 17 residues. CDR3 loop: CASSDGGFRSGANVLTF. The DNA of the CDR3 is TGTGCCAGCAGTGATGGCGGCTTCCGCTCTGGGGCCAACGTCCTGACTTTC.

This clonotype has just a few counts. One end of the junction does not line up with germline, which may come from a read error. The rearrangement uses TRBV7-8 and TRBJ1-1; tentatively, D is TRBD1 (6 bases). Germline values: CDR1 SGHVS, CDR2 FQNEAQ. The CDR3 contains 13 residues. The CDR3 loop reads CAGSLGASTEAFF. In DNA, the CDR3 is TGTGCCGGCAGCCTGGGGGCGAGCACTGAAGCTTTCTTT.

A note on this clonotype: The conserved final phenylalanine or tryptophan is absent from the CDR3, which likely points to a read error. The chain carries TRBV29-1 and TRBJ2-7, with D possibly being TRBD1 (5 bases). The CDR3 covers 11 residues. V dropped 2 bases and J dropped 7 bases, with 9 bases sitting between them. Germline assignment: CDR1 SQVTM and CDR2 ANQGSEA. The CDR3 DNA follows: TGCAGCGTTGAAAGGGGTGAAGAGCAGTACATC. Its translation: CSVERGEEQYI.

The V call is TRBV29-1, the J call TRBJ2-3; D may be TRBD2 (5 bases). With 4 bases removed from V and 2 bases from J, the gap between germline ends came to 10 bases. The germline gives CDR1 SQVTM, CDR2 ANQGSEA. The CDR3 spans 13 residues. The CDR3 region is CSVAGKHTDTQYF. CDR3 in DNA: TGCAGCGTTGCCGGGAAGCACACAGATACGCAGTATTTT.

This chain connects TRBV11-2 to TRBJ1-3; D is ambiguous. CDR1 SGHAT and CDR2 FQNNGV come from the germline V gene. The CDR3 consists of 16 residues. V was clipped by 6 bases and J by 0 bases, with 15 bases between them. The CDR3 DNA is TGTGCCAGCAGTCATCCGTTCCGAACCTCTGGAAACACCATATATTTT. This encodes CASSHPFRTSGNTIYF.

This rearrangement joins TRBV28 to TRBJ1-2; perhaps TRBD1 as D (6 bases). The CDR3 consists of 16 residues. Germline lookup yields CDR1 MDHEN and CDR2 SYDVKM. Deletions cut 4 bases from V and 5 bases from J, with 20 bases between. The CDR3 DNA reads TGTGCCAGCAGTTCGATGAGGGGGGGGAGCGGGTATGGCTACACCTTC. Amino acids: CASSSMRGGSGYGYTF.

This clonotype was seen only a few times. V usage is TRBV5-6 and J usage is TRBJ2-7; D may be TRBD1 (6 bases). The CDR3 runs 15 residues. The germline gives CDR1 SGHDT, CDR2 YYEEEE. Trimming cost V 4 bases and J 0 bases, with 14 bases left between them. CDR3 in amino acids: CASSTRGLSSYEQYF. CDR3 sequence (DNA): TGTGCCAGCAGCACCAGGGGCCTGAGCTCCTACGAGCAGTACTTC.

On this clonotype: This CDR3 is missing its conserved last phenylalanine or tryptophan, likely due to a read error. The V call is TRBV5-1, the J call TRBJ2-1; 9 bases map to TRBD1. CDR1 SGHRS and CDR2 YFSETQ come from the germline V gene. The CDR3 covers 15 residues. J lost 5 bases, V lost 4 bases, and 7 bases had no gene match. The CDR3 nucleotides are TGCGCCAGCAGCCTACAGGACAGGGGCGACAATGAGCAGTTCCTC. Protein: CASSLQDRGDNEQFL.

Many counts were recorded for this clonotype. This chain connects TRBV7-3 to TRBJ2-7; the D is unclear. The CDR3 contains 16 residues. Per the germline V gene, CDR1 is SGHTA and CDR2 is FQGTGA. V was pared by 3 bases and J by 0 bases, with 15 bases between. The CDR3 bases are TGTGCCAGCAGCTTCAGTACGGGCCTCACCTCCTACGAGCAGTACTTC. Translating gives CASSFSTGLTSYEQYF.

The chain links TRBV20-1 to TRBJ2-7; D remains unclear. The V end was cut by 5 bases, the J end by 7 bases, with 24 bases between. CDR1 and CDR2 from the germline V gene are DFQATT and SNEGSKA (reference sequence). This CDR3 contains 15 residues. The CDR3 region is CSALSPPDNTDEQYF. The CDR3 DNA sequence: TGCAGTGCTCTATCGCCCCCCGATAACACTGATGAGCAGTACTTC.

The chain combines TRBV27 with TRBJ2-1; tentatively, D is TRBD1 or TRBD2 (5 bases each). Germline-derived CDR1 and CDR2 are MNHEY and SMNVEV (reference sequence). Trimming removed 6 bases from V and 8 bases from J, with 17 bases in between. This CDR3 spans 14 amino acids. The CDR3 DNA follows: TGTGCCAGCAGGATCCGGGACGGGTGGCATGAGCAGTTCTTC. It translates to CASRIRDGWHEQFF.

A few counts support this clonotype. This chain links TRBV3-1 with TRBJ2-4; TRBD2 agrees at 15 bases. Germline V gives CDR1 LGHDT, CDR2 YNNKEL (reference sequence). The ends lost 4 bases at V and 2 bases at J; junction bases unmatched: 12. This CDR3 is 20 amino acids long. CDR3 DNA: TGTGCCAGCAGCCCCGACGGACTAGCGGGAGGGGAATTGACCAAAAACATTCAGTACTTC. Amino acids: CASSPDGLAGGELTKNIQYF. The complete variable domain, with remaining parts taken from reference TRBV3-1 and TRBJ2-4, reads DTAVSQTPKYLVTQMGNDKSIKCEQNLGHDTMYWYKQDSKKFLKIMFSYNNKELIINETVPNRFSPKSPDKAHLNLHINSLELGDSAVYFCASSPDGLAGGELTKNIQYFGAGTRLSVL.

The V gene is TRBV20-1, the J gene TRBJ1-3; D remains ambiguous. Looked up from germline, CDR1 is DFQATT and CDR2 is SNEGSKA (reference sequence). V lost 1 base and J lost 0, with 13 bases in between. The CDR3 extends over 16 amino acids. CDR3 bases: TGCAGTGCTAGAGTATCTGGACTGATCTCTGGAAACACCATATATTTT. It codes for CSARVSGLISGNTIYF.

This clonotype was observed a few times. The junction departs from germline at one end; a sequencing error may be responsible. V and J are TRBV30 and TRBJ2-5, with 8 bases fitting TRBD1. CDR1 GTSNPN and CDR2 SVGIG come from the germline V gene (reference sequence). CDR3 length: 12 residues. CDR3 amino acids: CAWSLPGQVPFF. The CDR3 coding sequence is TGTGCCTGGAGTTTACCGGGACAGGTTCCGTTCTTC. Variable domain in full (rest from reference TRBV30 and TRBJ2-5): SQTIHQWPATLVQPVGSPLSLECTVEGTSNPNLYWYRQAAGRGLQLLFYSVGIGQISSEVPQNLSASRPQDRQFILSSKKLLLSDSGFYLCAWSLPGQVPFFGPGTRLLVL.

This rearrangement joins TRBV18 to TRBJ2-1; TRBD2 agrees at 8 bases. From germline, CDR1 is KGHSH and CDR2 LQKENI. The CDR3 covers 16 residues. The V segment lost 6 bases and the J segment 0 bases; nucleotides outside the gene matches: 7. CDR3 nucleotide sequence: TGTGCCAGCTCGCTTTCGAGCGGGAGCTCCTACAATGAGCAGTTCTTC. Amino acid sequence: CASSLSSGSSYNEQFF.

The chain couples TRBV12-3 or TRBV12-4 to TRBJ1-3; D call uncertain. The CDR3 length is 16 residues. Deletions cut 3 bases from V and 0 bases from J, with 12 bases between. The CDR3 loop is CASSFDRIGSGNTIYF. The CDR3 nucleotides read TGTGCCAGCAGTTTTGACCGAATCGGCTCTGGAAACACCATATATTTT.

The chain carries TRBV23-1 and TRBJ2-3; D gene uncertain. TRBV23-1 is annotated as an ORF whose role is uncertain. The V end lost 4 bases, the J end lost 1 base, and 6 bases lay between the germline ends. The CDR3 consists of 13 residues. DNA of the CDR3: TGCGCCAGCAGTCCTCGATGCACAGATACGCAGTATTTT. This encodes CASSPRCTDTQYF.

This clonotype occurred a few times. This chain connects TRBV20-1 to TRBJ2-3; D is uncertain. Germline CDR1 and CDR2: DFQATT and SNEGSKA (reference sequence). This CDR3 has 12 amino acids. Trimming removed 1 base at V and 0 bases at J, with 2 bases between. The CDR3 protein is CSARGSTDTQYF. The DNA for the CDR3 is TGCAGTGCTAGAGGCAGCACAGATACGCAGTATTTT.